The 7 T cell receptor beta chains reported below all come from one sample, sequenced in a study of blood T cell repertoires in COVID-19. Method: immunoSEQ multiplex PCR; TCRdb's copy keeps in-frame clones and lacks some. The sample consists of roughly 23,000 clones, 90% of them appearing once. Sequencing was carried out using peripheral blood. All receptors derive from a man between 65 and 85 years old with acute or convalescent COVID-19.

The chain joins TRBV9 to TRBJ1-4; 7 bases map to TRBD1. V was pared by 3 bases and J by 3 bases, with 2 bases of the junction left unmatched. CDR3 length equals 14 residues. Germline V CDR1 and CDR2: SGDLS, YYNGEE. In DNA, the CDR3 is TGTGCCAGCAGCGGACAGGGTTCTAATGAAAAACTGTTTTTT. Its protein product is CASSGQGSNEKLFF. The full variable domain, completed using reference TRBV9 and TRBJ1-4, is DSGVTQTPKHLITATGQRVTLRCSPRSGDLSVYWYQQSLDQGLQFLIQYYNGEERAKGNILERFSAQQFPDLHSELNLSSLELGDSALYFCASSGQGSNEKLFFGSGTQLSVL.

The CDR3 spells CASRSLSSYEQYF. CDR3 DNA: TGTGCCAGCAGAAGTTTGAGCTCCTACGAGCAGTACTTC. The V gene is TRBV5-6, the J gene TRBJ2-7, with D hard to call. This CDR3 region has 13 residues. Germline lookup yields CDR1 SGHDT and CDR2 YYEEEE. The germline V and J ends were trimmed by 5 bases and 0 bases, with 9 bases remaining between them. The whole variable domain, remainder taken from reference TRBV5-6 and TRBJ2-7, is DAGVTQSPTHLIKTRGQQVTLRCSPKSGHDTVSWYQQALGQGPQFIFQYYEEEERQRGNFPDRFSGHQFPNYSSELNVNALLLGDSALYLCASRSLSSYEQYFGPGTRLTVT.

V is TRBV11-2 and J is TRBJ1-2; TRBD1 aligns across 7 bases. With V trimmed by 2 bases and J by 0 bases, 3 bases remained unmatched. Germline lookup yields CDR1 SGHAT and CDR2 FQNNGV. The CDR3 has 15 amino acids. The CDR3 spells CASSLLQGTNYGYTF. CDR3 nucleotide sequence: TGTGCCAGCAGCTTACTACAGGGGACTAACTATGGCTACACCTTC. The full variable domain, completed using reference TRBV11-2 and TRBJ1-2, is EAGVAQSPRYKIIEKRQSVAFWCNPISGHATLYWYQQILGQGPKLLIQFQNNGVVDDSQLPKDRFSAERLKGVDSTLKIQPAKLEDSAVYLCASSLLQGTNYGYTFGSGTRLTVV.

The CDR3 region has the DNA TGTGCCAGTAGTATAGGACAGACTTATCAGCCCCAGCATTTT. Translated: CASSIGQTYQPQHF. The genes are TRBV19 and TRBJ1-5; weak D call: TRBD1 (5 bases). The CDR3 is 14 residues long. The V end was cut by 1 base, the J end by 5 bases, with 9 bases between. Germline V lookup: CDR1 LNHDA, CDR2 SQIVND (reference sequence).

The chain has TRBV7-6 and TRBJ2-1; 8 nucleotides agree with TRBD2. With 5 bases clipped from V and 7 bases from J, the junction kept 13 bases outside the gene matches. The length of the CDR3 is 16 residues. Per germline, CDR1 SGHVS and CDR2 FNYEAQ. The CDR3 DNA follows: TGTGCCAGCAGCCCGAGCGGGAGCAATGGGTTGAATGAGCAGTTCTTC. This translates into CASSPSGSNGLNEQFF.

This clone has a single count. The genes are TRBV18 and TRBJ2-7, with D unclear. Between the trimmed V and J ends, which lost 3 bases and 2 bases, there was a span of 8 bases. Per germline, CDR1 KGHSH and CDR2 LQKENI. The length of the CDR3 is 13 residues. The CDR3 bases are TGTGCCAGCTCACCTACTGCCGCCTACGAGCAGTACTTC. Protein sequence: CASSPTAAYEQYF.

The V call is TRBV9, the J call TRBJ2-2; no clear D. Per germline, CDR1 SGDLS and CDR2 YYNGEE. This CDR3 region has 13 residues. Deletions cut 0 bases from V and 7 bases from J, with 7 bases between. CDR3 nucleotides: TGTGCCAGCAGCGTAGGAGATCTCGGGGAGCTGTTTTTT. Translation: CASSVGDLGELFF.